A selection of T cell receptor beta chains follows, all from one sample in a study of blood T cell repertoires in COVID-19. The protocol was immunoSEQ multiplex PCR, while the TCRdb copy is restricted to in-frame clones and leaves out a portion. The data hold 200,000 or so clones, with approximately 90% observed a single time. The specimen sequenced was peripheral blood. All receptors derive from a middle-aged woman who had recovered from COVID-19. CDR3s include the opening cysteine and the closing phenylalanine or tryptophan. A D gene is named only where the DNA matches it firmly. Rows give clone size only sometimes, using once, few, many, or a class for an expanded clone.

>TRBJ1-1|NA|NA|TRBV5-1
TGCGCCAGCAGCCTAGGACCGGGGGGAGAAGCTTTCTTT
CASSLGPGGEAFF
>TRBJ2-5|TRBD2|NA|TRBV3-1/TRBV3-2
TGTGCCAGCAGCCAAGATCCGGCGGGAGGGCCTCGGGAGACCCAGTACTTC
CASSQDPAGGPRETQYF
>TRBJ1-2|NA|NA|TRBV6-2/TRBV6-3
TGTGCCAGCAGTTACTCTACAGTAAACTATGGCTACACCTTC
CASSYSTVNYGYTF
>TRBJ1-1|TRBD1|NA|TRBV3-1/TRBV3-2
TGTGCCAGCAGCCCGAACAGGGGGAGCACTGAAGCTTTCTTT
CASSPNRGSTEAFF
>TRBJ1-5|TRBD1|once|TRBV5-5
TGTGCCAGCAGCTTGTGGGACAGCGATCAGCCCCAGCATTTT
CASSLWDSDQPQHF
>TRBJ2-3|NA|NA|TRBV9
TGTGCCAGCAGCGTTTCTTCCACAGATACGCAGTATTTT
CASSVSSTDTQYF
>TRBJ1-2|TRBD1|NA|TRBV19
TGTGCCAGTAGTACGACAGGGGACTACGGCTACACCTTC
CASSTTGDYGYTF
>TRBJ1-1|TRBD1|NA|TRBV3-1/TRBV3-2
TGTGCCAGCAGCCAACCCGACAGGGGGTCTGAAGCTTTCTTT
CASSQPDRGSEAFF
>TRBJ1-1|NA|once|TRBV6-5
TGTGCCAGCAGTTCGGGGGGGATGAACACTGAAGCTTTCTTT
CASSSGGMNTEAFF
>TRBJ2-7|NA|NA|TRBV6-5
TGTGCCAGCAGTCGAACCGGGAACTCCTACGAGCAGTACTTC
CASSRTGNSYEQYF
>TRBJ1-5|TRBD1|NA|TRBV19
TGTGCCAGTATCGAGGGGACAGGGAACGATCAGCCCCAGCATTTT
CASIEGTGNDQPQHF
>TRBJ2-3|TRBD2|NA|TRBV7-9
TGTGCCAGCAGCTTAGCGGGGACTAGCGGGACAGATACGCAGTATTTT
CASSLAGTSGTDTQYF
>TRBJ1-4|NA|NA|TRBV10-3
TGTGCCATCAGAGCAGGAGGGAATGAAAAACTGTTTTTT
CAIRAGGNEKLFF
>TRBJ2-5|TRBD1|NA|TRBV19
TGTGCCAGTAGGGGAGGGGACAGGGGAAAAGAGACCCAGTACTTC
CASRGGDRGKETQYF
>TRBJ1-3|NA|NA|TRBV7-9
TGTGCCAGCAGCTTAGTACGGCAGGGATTCTCTGGAAACACCATATATTTT
CASSLVRQGFSGNTIYF
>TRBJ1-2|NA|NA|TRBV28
TGTGCCAGCAGTTTAGTGTCAGGCTACACCTTC
CASSLVSGYTF
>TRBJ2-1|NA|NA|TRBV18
TGTGCCAGCTCACCACAACAGAATGAGCAGTTCTTC
CASSPQQNEQFF
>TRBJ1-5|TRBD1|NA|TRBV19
TGTGCCAGCGAGACAGGGGAGTTTCACCAGCCCCAGCATTTT
CASETGEFHQPQHF
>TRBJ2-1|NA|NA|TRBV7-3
TGTGCCACCGCAGAGACCCCAGGGGCTAATGAGCAGTTCTTC
CATAETPGANEQFF
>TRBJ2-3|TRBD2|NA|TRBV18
TGTGCCAGCTCACCAGGGAGCGGGAGGTTGTCAGATACGCAGTATTTT
CASSPGSGRLSDTQYF
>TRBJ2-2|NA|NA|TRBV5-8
TGTGCCAGCAGCTTGGCAGGAACCGGGATCGCCGGGGAGCTGTTTTTT
CASSLAGTGIAGELFF
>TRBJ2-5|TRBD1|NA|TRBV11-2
TGTGCCAGCAGCTTAAACAGGGGGCCATGGGGGGCCCAGTACTTC
CASSLNRGPWGAQYF
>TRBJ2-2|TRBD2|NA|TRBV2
TGTGCCAGCAGTGAGGATGCGGGGAGGGTTGCCCGAAACTTGAACACCGGGGAGCTGTTTTTT
CASSEDAGRVARNLNTGELFF
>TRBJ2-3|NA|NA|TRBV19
TGTGCCAGTAGTATAGATAACAGGGCAGATACGCAGTATTTT
CASSIDNRADTQYF
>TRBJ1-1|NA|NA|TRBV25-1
TGTGCCAGCAGTCAGGATGTAAACAGGAGATACACTGAAGCTTTCTTT
CASSQDVNRRYTEAFF
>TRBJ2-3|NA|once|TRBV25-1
TGTGCCAGCAGCTTAACAGATACGCAGTATTTT
CASSLTDTQYF
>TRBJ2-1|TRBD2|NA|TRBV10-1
TGCGCCAGCCCCGGGAGCGGCGGGAGGTCGGAGTTCTTC
CASPGSGGRSEFF
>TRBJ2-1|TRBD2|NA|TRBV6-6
TGTGCCAGCAGTCAGGGACTAGCGGGAGGGATATACAATGAGCAGTTCTTC
CASSQGLAGGIYNEQFF
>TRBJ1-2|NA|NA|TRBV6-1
TGTGCCAGCAGTGAAATGTCCAGGGACTATGGCTACACCTTC
CASSEMSRDYGYTF
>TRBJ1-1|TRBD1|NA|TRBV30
TGTGCCGGGAACAGGGGGAGCACTGAAGCTTTCTTT
CAGNRGSTEAFF
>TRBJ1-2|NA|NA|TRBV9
TGTGCCAGCAGCATCCCTGGGGGGGGCCTCTATGGCTACACCTTC
CASSIPGGGLYGYTF
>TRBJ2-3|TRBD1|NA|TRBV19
TGTGCCAGTAGTATAGAACAGGGGGCGATGGCAGATACGCAGTATTTT
CASSIEQGAMADTQYF
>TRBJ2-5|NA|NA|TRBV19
TGTGCCAGTAGTTTCCGGGACACGAGGACCCAGTACTTC
CASSFRDTRTQYF
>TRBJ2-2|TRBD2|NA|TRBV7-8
TGTGCCAGCAGCATCACAGCGGGAGCTGGGGCCGGGGAGCTGTTTTTT
CASSITAGAGAGELFF
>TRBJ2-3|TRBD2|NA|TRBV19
TGTGCCAGTAAGGAGCTAGCGGGAGGGCTTACAGATACGCAGTATTTT
CASKELAGGLTDTQYF
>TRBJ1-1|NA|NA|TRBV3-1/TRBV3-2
TGTGCCAGCACCAGCTGGGGGGGGAACACTGAAGCTTTCTTT
CASTSWGGNTEAFF
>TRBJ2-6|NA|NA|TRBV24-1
TGTGCCACCTCTTCTCCGGGTAGTGGGGCCAACGTCCTGACTTTC
CATSSPGSGANVLTF
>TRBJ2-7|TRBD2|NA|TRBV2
TGTGCCAGCACCCACGGGACTAGCGGGAGGGAGCAGTACTTC
CASTHGTSGREQYF
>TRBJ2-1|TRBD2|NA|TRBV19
TGTGCCAGTAGTATGACTAGCGGGAGTTGGAGGTTCTTC
CASSMTSGSWRFF
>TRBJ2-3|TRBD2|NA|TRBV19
TGTGCCTCGTACGGGGGGAACACAGATACGCAGTATTTT
CASYGGNTDTQYF